The clone carrying this T cell receptor beta chain was seen only a few times. Those who participated ranged in age from about 18 to 89 years and resided in about two dozen US areas. The data originate from a study of blood T cell repertoires in COVID-19. Study-wide background: Sample material is recorded as cDNA or gDNA derived from T cells, B-cell-depleted T cells, or PBMCs.

The data were produced by immunoSEQ multiplex PCR, yet TCRdb's version contains in-frame clones alone and is incomplete. Of some 220,000 clones in the sample, about 87% were seen once. Trimming cost V 7 bases and J 4 bases, with 5 bases left between them. The CDR3 is 10 residues long. The germline CDR1 and CDR2 sequences are LGHDT and YNNKEL (reference sequence). The TCR originated in a woman in her twenties or thirties who had recovered from COVID-19. This chain links TRBV3-1 (or the pseudogene TRBV3-2) with TRBJ2-7; no definite D call. The specimen sequenced was PBMCs or T cells enriched from blood (not recorded which). The CDR3 loop is CASNSYEQYF. CDR3 nucleotide sequence: TGTGCCAGCAATTCATACGAGCAGTACTTC.